The 12 T cell receptor beta chains presented below share a single source sample, sequenced in a study of Ad26.COV2.S vaccination and SARS-CoV-2 variants. Treatment: roughly 20 received Ad26.COV2.S at low or high dose, single or two shots; 5 received placebo; per-sample allocation not given. The study sampled participants on day 63 after the first vaccine or placebo injection. Sequencing was performed with immunoSEQ multiplex PCR; in TCRdb, only in-frame clones are kept and a portion is missing. The data contain 350,000 to 600,000 clones, roughly nine tenths of them singletons. Sequencing used peripheral blood, obtained in a trial of Ad26.COV2.S vaccine versus placebo. The receptors originated from a person aged 18-65 years who received the Ad26.COV2.S COVID-19 vaccine or a placebo.

V and J are TRBV28 and TRBJ2-7, with 15 bases that match TRBD2. Germline CDR1 reads MDHEN; CDR2 reads SYDVKM. The CDR3 loop spans 16 amino acids. With V trimmed by 4 bases and J by 3 bases, 4 bases remained unmatched. The CDR3: CASSSWTSGRGYEQYF. The CDR3 region has the DNA TGTGCCAGCAGTTCCTGGACTAGCGGGAGGGGCTACGAGCAGTACTTC.

This chain connects TRBV10-3 to TRBJ1-1; D remains ambiguous. Trimming stripped 2 bases from V and 3 bases from J, with 7 bases between. The CDR3 sequence is 13 residues long. CDR1 ENHRY and CDR2 SYGVKD come from the germline V gene. CDR3 sequence (DNA): TGTGCCATCAGTGAGGGCGGGTACACTGAAGCTTTCTTT. It specifies CAISEGGYTEAFF.

CDR3 amino acids: CASSLWSGEQFF. The DNA for the CDR3 is TGTGCCAGCAGTCTGTGGTCCGGTGAGCAGTTCTTC. The gene calls are TRBV28 and TRBJ2-1; D not certain. V was clipped by 5 bases and J by 9 bases, with 11 bases between them. The CDR3 sequence is 12 residues long. Germline assignment: CDR1 MDHEN and CDR2 SYDVKM.

The chain employs TRBV6-2 or TRBV6-3 and TRBJ1-2; a weak D match, TRBD1 (6 bases). CDR3 length equals 12 residues. Looked up from germline, CDR1 is MNHEY and CDR2 is SVGEGT. Deletions cut 4 bases from V and 7 bases from J, with 10 bases between. The CDR3 sequence: CASSSGASGYTF. The CDR3 coding sequence is TGTGCCAGCAGTTCGGGGGCGAGTGGCTACACCTTC.

The chain recombines TRBV19 with TRBJ1-4; 10 positions agree with TRBD1. The CDR3 has 16 amino acids. Germline values: CDR1 LNHDA, CDR2 SQIVND (reference sequence). The trim removed 4 bases at V and 1 base at J, leaving 3 bases unmatched. The CDR3 here is CASSTRTGGTNEKLFF. The CDR3 region has the DNA TGTGCCAGTAGTACGAGGACAGGGGGAACTAATGAAAAACTGTTTTTT.

The chain joins TRBV7-9 to TRBJ2-2; 7 bases line up with TRBD1. V lost 1 base to trimming and J lost 5 bases; unmatched junction nucleotides: 1. This CDR3 is 14 amino acids long. CDR1 is SEHNR and CDR2 is FQNEAQ in the germline V gene (reference sequence). DNA of the CDR3: TGTGCCAGCAGCTTAGACAGGGGAACCGGGGAGCTGTTTTTT. Protein: CASSLDRGTGELFF.

The chain couples TRBV11-2 to TRBJ2-1; D not resolved. The CDR3 loop spans 12 amino acids. CDR1 SGHAT and CDR2 FQNNGV come from the germline V gene. The germline V and J ends were trimmed by 10 bases and 3 bases, with 10 bases remaining between them. The CDR3 region has the DNA TGTGCCACCCGACCGGTCTACAATGAGCAGTTCTTC. It codes for CATRPVYNEQFF. Based on the CDR3 plus reference TRBV11-2 and TRBJ2-1, the full variable domain is EAGVAQSPRYKIIEKRQSVAFWCNPISGHATLYWYQQILGQGPKLLIQFQNNGVVDDSQLPKDRFSAERLKGVDSTLKIQPAKLEDSAVYLCATRPVYNEQFFGPGTRLTVL.

In regard to this clone: The same CDR3 is also encoded by other DNA sequences in this sample. The chain joins TRBV7-9 to TRBJ2-3, with D unresolved. V shed 0 bases and J shed 0 bases, with 4 bases lying between them. The CDR3 is made up of 14 amino acids. Germline CDR1 is SEHNR and CDR2 is FQNEAQ (reference sequence). The DNA of the CDR3 is TGTGCCAGCAGCTTAGCGGGTAGCACAGATACGCAGTATTTT. Amino acids: CASSLAGSTDTQYF. The full variable domain, in which reference TRBV7-9 and TRBJ2-3 provide the parts outside the CDR3, is DTGVSQNPRHKITKRGQNVTFRCDPISEHNRLYWYRQTLGQGPEFLTYFQNEAQLEKSRLLSDRFSAERPKGSFSTLEIQRTEQGDSAMYLCASSLAGSTDTQYFGPGTRLTVL.

The V call is TRBV28, the J call TRBJ1-2; TRBD1 agrees at 10 bases. The germline gives CDR1 MDHEN, CDR2 SYDVKM. Trimming removed 7 bases from V and 5 bases from J; junction bases left unmatched: 10. This CDR3 spans 15 amino acids. The CDR3 sequence is CASNKAGQGHYGYTF. DNA of the CDR3: TGTGCCAGCAATAAAGCGGGACAGGGGCATTATGGCTACACCTTC.

V and J are TRBV9 and TRBJ2-5; D might be TRBD1 (5 bases). V lost 0 bases to trimming and J lost 5 bases, with 8 bases between them. The CDR3 consists of 13 residues. Germline V gene lookup returns CDR1 SGDLS and CDR2 YYNGEE. The CDR3 is CASSVGGSETQYF. The CDR3 DNA reads TGTGCCAGCAGCGTAGGGGGCTCGGAGACCCAGTACTTC.

CDR3 amino acids: CAAHGGEPNTEAFF. CDR3 DNA sequence: TGTGCAGCACATGGGGGAGAACCGAACACTGAAGCTTTCTTT. The V and J genes are TRBV27 and TRBJ1-1; possible D gene TRBD1, 5 bases. This CDR3 has 14 residues. Germline V CDR1 and CDR2: MNHEY, SMNVEV (reference sequence).

This rearrangement joins TRBV11-2 to TRBJ2-3; 7 bases are shared with TRBD1. CDR1 is SGHAT and CDR2 is FQNNGV in the germline V gene. This CDR3 is built from 16 residues. J lost 6 bases, V lost 5 bases, and 14 bases had no gene match. The CDR3 DNA sequence: TGTGCCAGCAGCAAGCACGGCGAGGGGGCCAGGGATACGCAGTATTTT. Amino acid sequence: CASSKHGEGARDTQYF.